The source of this T cell receptor (beta chain) is a study of regulatory T cells in long-lasting Graves disease. Study-wide results and limits: Persistent disease was associated with favored TRBV28 usage and with favored use of TRBJ1-2 and TRBJ2-5. Persistent cases of Graves' showed reduced TCR diversity relative to newly diagnosed patients.

A remark on this clonotype: Its antigen remains unidentified.

This CDR3 is built from 14 residues. Per the germline V gene, CDR1 is SGHRS and CDR2 is YFSETQ. Trimming stripped 4 bases from V and 4 bases from J, with 11 bases between. Time point indicated: persistent/refractory GD, antithyroid drugs over 5 years with positive TRAb. Isolated PBMC RNA provided the starting material for the TCR library. EDTA tubes held roughly 9 milliliters of peripheral blood from each patient. Arm-PCR of CDR3 regions with iRepertoire HTBI primers generated TCR beta libraries. TCRdb processed the multiplex PCR reads anew with MiXCR; each CDR3 protein has one entry. The data hold about 460,000 distinct CDR3 sequences, with roughly 22% observed a single time.

The sequence was collected from a female donor with Graves disease. Source: peripheral blood mononuclear cells (PBMCs), taken when the disease was refractory, from a patient treated with antithyroid drugs. The chain employs TRBV5-1 and TRBJ2-2; perhaps TRBD1 as D (5 bases). CDR3 nucleotides: TGCGCCAGCAGCCCACGACAGTCCACCGGGGAGCTGTTTTTT. Residues: CASSPRQSTGELFF.